The 26 T cell receptor beta chains presented below share a single source sample, sequenced in a study of T cell clones after liver transplantation. The table came from immunoSEQ multiplex PCR; TCRdb's copy has only in-frame clones and leaves some out. The table has tens of thousands of clones, roughly 80% seen once; the top ten hold about 0.52%. Specimen: CD4+ T cells from blood, collected 45 to 46 months after liver transplant. These receptors came from a human patient who received a liver transplant. A share of the T cells may be of graft donor origin.

This clone was seen only a few times. CDR3 nucleotide sequence: TGCGCCAGCAGTGCTACTTGGGAACAGGGCCTCACAGATACGCAGTATTTT. Its translation is CASSATWEQGLTDTQYF. The rearrangement joins TRBV10-1 to TRBJ2-3, with TRBD1 as a possible D gene (6 bases). There are 17 residues in the CDR3. With 4 bases removed from V and 2 bases from J, the gap between germline ends came to 19 bases. CDR1 and CDR2 from the germline V gene are WNHNN and SYGVQD (reference sequence).

V usage is TRBV18 and J usage is TRBJ1-1; 7 nucleotides agree with TRBD1. V lost 2 bases and J lost 3; bases outside the gene matches: 9. The CDR3 is 16 amino acids. Germline V gene data show CDR1 as KGHSH and CDR2 as LQKENI. The CDR3 is CASSPASGRGDTEAFF. DNA for the CDR3: TGTGCCAGCTCACCAGCGAGTGGCAGGGGGGACACTGAAGCTTTCTTT.

The rearrangement links TRBV30 to TRBJ2-5; tentative D call: TRBD2 (5 bases). The germline gives CDR1 GTSNPN, CDR2 SVGIG (reference sequence). This CDR3 spans 17 amino acids. V lost 3 bases and J 1 base, leaving 21 bases between the germline ends. The CDR3 nucleotides read TGTGCCTGGAGCCTCCTTGGGAGCATTTCAACCCAAGAGACCCAGTACTTC. Its protein product is CAWSLLGSISTQETQYF.

This clone was counted a few times. In DNA form, the CDR3 reads TGCAGTGGCAATCTAGACTACGAGCAGTACTTC. Amino acids: CSGNLDYEQYF. The chain links TRBV20-1 to TRBJ2-7; D not certain. This CDR3 has 11 amino acids. Germline CDR1 is DFQATT and CDR2 is SNEGSKA (reference sequence). Trimming shortened V by 7 bases and J by 3 bases, and 10 bases separated the two germline ends.

This chain joins TRBV5-4 and TRBJ2-1, with 7 bases identical to TRBD2. Germline V lookup: CDR1 SGHNT, CDR2 YYREEE (reference sequence). V was clipped by 4 bases and J by 7 bases; unmatched bases: 11. The CDR3 contains 15 residues. CDR3 amino acids: CASSRSGEGMNEQFF. DNA of the CDR3: TGTGCCAGCAGCAGGAGCGGGGAGGGTATGAATGAGCAGTTCTTC.

This sequence joins TRBV2 and TRBJ2-3; TRBD2 matches 7 bases. Trimming took 4 bases from V and 2 from J; bases not matched to a gene: 3. Germline CDR1 is SNHLY and CDR2 is FYNNEI. The CDR3 loop spans 14 amino acids. The CDR3 DNA is TGTGCCAGCAGTGCCCGGGGGGACACAGATACGCAGTATTTT. This codes for CASSARGDTDTQYF.

The V gene is TRBV10-3, the J gene TRBJ1-2, with D uncertain. The V gene lost 1 base and the J gene lost 7 bases, with 13 bases spanning the gap. Germline V gives CDR1 ENHRY, CDR2 SYGVKD. The CDR3 sequence is 14 residues long. DNA of the CDR3: TGTGCCATCAGTGAGTATACAGCGCTCTCTGGCTACACCTTC. This sequence encodes CAISEYTALSGYTF.

V gene TRBV5-4 combines with J gene TRBJ2-1; D may correspond to TRBD1 or TRBD2 (7 bases each). The CDR3 consists of 19 residues. V was clipped by 1 base and J by 4 bases, with 24 bases between them. Germline CDR1 reads SGHNT; CDR2 reads YYREEE (reference sequence). CDR3 DNA: TGTGCCAGCAGCTTGTTGGGGGGAGGGGGCGATTGGAGGTACAATGAGCAGTTCTTC. Translated: CASSLLGGGGDWRYNEQFF.

CDR3 region: CASSESGRFQQFF. CDR3 bases: TGCGCCAGCAGTGAGTCGGGGCGCTTTCAGCAGTTCTTC. The chain employs TRBV10-1 and TRBJ2-1; D is possibly TRBD1 (5 bases). Trimming pared 0 bases from V and 11 bases from J, leaving 11 bases between. Germline V CDR1 and CDR2: WNHNN, SYGVQD (reference sequence). This CDR3 is built from 13 residues.

The rearrangement joins TRBV28 to TRBJ2-7; D not resolved. V lost 2 bases and J 5 bases, leaving 22 bases between the germline ends. CDR3 size: 17 residues. Germline loops: CDR1 MDHEN, CDR2 SYDVKM. This CDR3 is CASSLPTALRRGDEQYF. The CDR3, as DNA: TGTGCCAGCAGTTTACCCACAGCTCTCAGGCGAGGCGACGAGCAGTACTTC.

The CDR3 loop reads CASSVREGYGYTF. The DNA of the CDR3 is TGTGCCAGCAGTGTCAGGGAAGGGTATGGCTACACCTTC. The gene calls are TRBV27 and TRBJ1-2, with D possibly TRBD1 on 5 matching bases. Deletions cut 5 bases from V and 5 bases from J, with 12 bases between. The length of the CDR3 is 13 residues. Germline lookup yields CDR1 MNHEY and CDR2 SMNVEV (reference sequence).

This clone was seen only a few times. The chain is built from TRBV29-1 and TRBJ1-1, with no clear D. Germline values: CDR1 SQVTM, CDR2 ANQGSEA. The CDR3 covers 12 residues. The V gene lost 6 bases and the J gene lost 1 base, with 9 bases spanning the gap. CDR3 sequence: CSVEPKNTEAFF. In DNA form, the CDR3 reads TGCAGCGTAGAACCGAAGAACACTGAAGCTTTCTTT.

The chain employs TRBV19 and TRBJ2-1; perhaps TRBD1 as D (6 bases). Germline CDR1 is LNHDA and CDR2 is SQIVND (reference sequence). Deletions cut 6 bases from V and 13 bases from J, with 22 bases between. This CDR3 contains 14 residues. CDR3 sequence reads: CASSGVGGSLGQFF. The CDR3 DNA follows: TGTGCCAGTAGCGGGGTAGGGGGTTCGTTGGGACAGTTCTTC.

The chain's CDR3 is CASVPAGVSYNEQFF. The DNA of the CDR3 is TGTGCCAGTGTTCCGGCGGGGGTCTCCTACAATGAGCAGTTCTTC. The chain is built from TRBV28 and TRBJ2-1; TRBD2 matches at 7 bases. Germline V lookup: CDR1 MDHEN, CDR2 SYDVKM. CDR3 length: 15 residues. The junction had 8 bases not matched to a gene; V was cut back by 9 bases and J by 0 bases.

This clone was seen once. The rearrangement links TRBV19 to TRBJ2-3, with 9 bases aligning to TRBD1. V lost 6 bases to trimming and J lost 1 base; unmatched junction nucleotides: 5. This CDR3 region has 15 residues. In germline, CDR1 is LNHDA, CDR2 SQIVND (reference sequence). CDR3 coding DNA: TGTGCCAGTAGCCCCTGGACAGGGGGCACAGATACGCAGTATTTT. As protein: CASSPWTGGTDTQYF.

The CDR3 here is CASSLSAGGQGFNQPQHF. The CDR3 DNA reads as TGTGCCAGCAGTTTATCCGCGGGGGGACAGGGCTTCAATCAGCCCCAGCATTTT. The chain combines TRBV27 with TRBJ1-5; 9 bases are shared with TRBD1. This CDR3 has 18 residues. With V trimmed by 0 bases and J by 3 bases, 9 bases remained unmatched. Germline CDR1 reads MNHEY; CDR2 reads SMNVEV (reference sequence).

The chain carries TRBV7-3 and TRBJ2-1; no clear D gene. The CDR3 has 15 residues. The germline gives CDR1 SGHTA, CDR2 FQGTGA. V was shortened by 2 bases and J by 9 bases, with 17 bases between the two germline ends. The CDR3: CASSLQPIVGSEQFF. The CDR3 DNA follows: TGTGCCAGCAGCTTACAACCCATCGTGGGTAGTGAGCAGTTCTTC.

The chain is built from TRBV2 and TRBJ2-1; no clear D. Germline CDR1 is SNHLY and CDR2 is FYNNEI. The CDR3 sequence is 15 residues long. The ends were cut back, 3 bases at V and 0 bases at J, with 9 bases in the middle. The CDR3 DNA reads as TGTGCCAGCAGTGAGGGCGCAAGCTCCTACAATGAGCAGTTCTTC. Its translation is CASSEGASSYNEQFF.

This chain connects TRBV10-1 to TRBJ2-2; maybe TRBD1 (6 bases). Germline CDR1 and CDR2: WNHNN and SYGVQD (reference sequence). V lost 3 bases and J lost 1, with 12 bases in between. This CDR3 comprises 16 residues. DNA of the CDR3: TGCGCCAGCAGTGATCAGGGGCGAATGAACACCGGGGAGCTGTTTTTT. Translated: CASSDQGRMNTGELFF.

This clone was seen just once. V usage is TRBV9 and J usage is TRBJ2-2; 12 bases agree with TRBD1. This CDR3 has 19 residues. The V segment lost 2 bases and the J segment 7 bases; nucleotides outside the gene matches: 15. Looked up from germline, CDR1 is SGDLS and CDR2 is YYNGEE. DNA of the CDR3: TGTGCCAGCAGCGTCGCCGGGACAGGGGGCGCGTCTGTCGGCGGGGAGCTGTTTTTT. Its protein product is CASSVAGTGGASVGGELFF.

This clone was observed a handful of times. The chain is built from TRBV9 and TRBJ1-2; D is undetermined. The germline CDR1 and CDR2 sequences are SGDLS and YYNGEE. The CDR3 is 14 residues long. Between the trimmed V and J ends, which lost 6 bases and 4 bases, there was a span of 16 bases. CDR3 DNA sequence: TGTGCCAGCAAGGACCATCCCGCGGGCTATGGCTACACCTTC. This codes for CASKDHPAGYGYTF.

The genes are TRBV27 and TRBJ2-2; a possible D gene is TRBD2 (7 bases). The CDR3 length is 14 residues. Germline CDR1 is MNHEY and CDR2 is SMNVEV (reference sequence). Trimming removed 5 bases from V and 6 bases from J, with 13 bases in between. The CDR3: CASSPRRGPGELFF. The CDR3 nucleotides read TGTGCCAGCAGTCCCCGGCGGGGGCCCGGGGAGCTGTTTTTT.

The chain links TRBV19 to TRBJ2-1; 10 positions match TRBD1. Germline CDR1 is LNHDA and CDR2 is SQIVND (reference sequence). The CDR3 runs 17 residues. The V segment lost 6 bases and the J segment 9 bases; nucleotides outside the gene matches: 17. CDR3 sequence reads: CASRKGVGTGEGGEQFF. The CDR3 DNA follows: TGTGCCAGTAGAAAAGGGGTAGGGACAGGGGAGGGAGGTGAGCAGTTCTTC.

CDR3 loop: CASQQGFGNTIYF. In nucleotides, the CDR3 is TGTGCCAGCCAACAGGGGTTTGGAAACACCATATATTTT. The chain combines TRBV30 with TRBJ1-3, with 7 bases lining up with TRBD1. V trimming: 8 bases; J trimming: 3 bases; junction bases outside the gene matches: 7. Germline V gene lookup returns CDR1 GTSNPN and CDR2 SVGIG (reference sequence). The CDR3 extends over 13 amino acids.

J is TRBJ1-1 and V is TRBV5-1; the match to TRBD1 covers 10 bases. The V gene's germline CDR1 is SGHRS and CDR2 YFSETQ. The CDR3 loop spans 18 amino acids. The J segment lost 4 bases and the V segment lost 4 bases, leaving 16 bases of the junction unmatched. This CDR3 is CASSLQTGGLPTGTEAFF. CDR3 nucleotide sequence: TGCGCCAGCAGCCTACAGACAGGGGGCTTACCGACGGGCACTGAAGCTTTCTTT.

This clone was recorded once. J is TRBJ2-3 and V is TRBV18, with D unresolved. The V end lost 4 bases, the J end lost 3 bases, and 17 bases lay between the germline ends. Germline V lookup: CDR1 KGHSH, CDR2 LQKENI. This CDR3 contains 16 residues. CDR3 DNA sequence: TGTGCCAGCTCACTGAATGCTGGGATTGGGACAGATACGCAGTATTTT. Protein product: CASSLNAGIGTDTQYF.